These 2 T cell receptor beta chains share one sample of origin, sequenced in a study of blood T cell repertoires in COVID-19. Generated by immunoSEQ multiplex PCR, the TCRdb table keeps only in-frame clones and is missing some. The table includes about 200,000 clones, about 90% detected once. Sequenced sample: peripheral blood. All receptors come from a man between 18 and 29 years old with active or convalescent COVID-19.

The DNA for the CDR3 is TGCGCCAGCAGCTTGGACAGACGCACAGATACGCAGTATTTT. Residues: CASSLDRRTDTQYF. This chain links TRBV5-1 with TRBJ2-3; D gene unclear. Germline V CDR1 and CDR2: SGHRS, YFSETQ. The CDR3 is 14 amino acids. Between the trimmed V and J ends, which lost 0 bases and 1 base, there was a span of 6 bases.

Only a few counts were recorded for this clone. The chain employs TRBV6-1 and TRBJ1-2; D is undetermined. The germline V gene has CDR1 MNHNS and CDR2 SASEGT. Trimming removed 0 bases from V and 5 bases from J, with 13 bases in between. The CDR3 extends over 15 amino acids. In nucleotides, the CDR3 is TGTGCCAGCAGTGAAGCGCCCAGCGCCGGGTATGGCTACACCTTC. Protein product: CASSEAPSAGYGYTF.